This T cell receptor (beta chain) came from a study of T cell repertoires in cytomegalovirus infection. There are 14 residues in the CDR3. Germline V gene lookup returns CDR1 SEHNR and CDR2 FQNEAQ (reference sequence). V was trimmed by 3 bases and J by 2 bases, leaving 11 bases between them. TCRdb re-derived calls from the reads in MiXCR, one entry per CDR3 protein. This sample has roughly 990,000 distinct CDR3 sequences, with approximately 31% found just once. This clonotype appeared many times. What it binds is not known. Material: cultured CD8+ T cells from PBMCs, obtained from culture after CMV antigen stimulation. The clonotype originates from a human donor in good health (CMV status not recorded). Some clones in this sample may be carry-over from other donors' samples. The chain employs TRBV7-9 and TRBJ2-7; the D is unclear. The CDR3 loop reads CASSFSAAPYEQYV. In DNA form, the CDR3 reads TGTGCCAGCAGCTTCTCGGCAGCGCCCTACGAGCAGTACGTC.